The source of this T cell receptor beta chain is a study of Graves' ophthalmopathy and Graves' hyperthyroidism. RNA transcripts served as template for amplifying TCR beta CDR3 sequences. After a first-round RT-PCR with HTBI primers, a second-round multiplex PCR was run. A single record per CDR3 protein comes from TCRdb applying MiXCR to the multiplex PCR reads. The sample has approximately 160,000 distinct CDR3 sequences; roughly two fifths are singletons. The clonotype comes from a man aged 30-40 years with Graves' ophthalmopathy. Sequenced: peripheral blood.

The CDR3 reads CASSLDYMETQYF. The CDR3 DNA reads as TGTGCCAGCAGTTTAGACTATATGGAGACCCAGTACTTC. The J gene is TRBJ2-5, the V gene TRBV12-3 or TRBV12-4; D ambiguous. There are 13 residues in the CDR3. The V and J ends lost 1 base and 5 bases respectively, with 8 bases between them.